This TCR beta chain was identified during a study of blood T cell repertoires in COVID-19. Study-wide context: Sources were T cells, B-cell-depleted T cells, or PBMCs; the material itself was cDNA or gDNA.

This clone showed up just once. Unmatched junction bases numbered 15, after V lost 5 bases and J lost 0 bases. This CDR3 has 20 residues. Germline values: CDR1 SGHVT, CDR2 SQSDAQ. Clones were read by immunoSEQ multiplex PCR, and TCRdb kept only the in-frame ones, dropping some. The repertoire consists of about 100,000 clones, with about 87% occurring once and the leading ten covering around 15%. The TCR originated in a middle-aged man with acute or convalescent COVID-19. The specimen was peripheral blood. This sequence joins TRBV7-4 and TRBJ2-4; 11 bases are a match to TRBD1. As DNA, the CDR3 is TGTGCCAGCAGCCTTTTCAACCGGGACAGGGGGACATTAGCCAAAAACATTCAGTACTTC. Translated: CASSLFNRDRGTLAKNIQYF.